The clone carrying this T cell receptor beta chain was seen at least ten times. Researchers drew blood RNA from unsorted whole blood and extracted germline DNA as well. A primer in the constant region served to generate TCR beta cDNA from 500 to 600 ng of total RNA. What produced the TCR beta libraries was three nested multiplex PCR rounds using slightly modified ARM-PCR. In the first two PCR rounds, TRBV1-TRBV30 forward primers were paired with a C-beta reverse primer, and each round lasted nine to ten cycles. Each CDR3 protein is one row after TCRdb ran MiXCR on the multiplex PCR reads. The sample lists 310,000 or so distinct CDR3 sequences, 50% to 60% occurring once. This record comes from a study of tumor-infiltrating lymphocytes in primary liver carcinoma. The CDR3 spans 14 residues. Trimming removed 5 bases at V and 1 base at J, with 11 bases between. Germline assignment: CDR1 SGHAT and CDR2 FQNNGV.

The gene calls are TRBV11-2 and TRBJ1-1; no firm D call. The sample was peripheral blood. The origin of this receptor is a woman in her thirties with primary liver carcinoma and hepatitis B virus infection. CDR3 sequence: CASSPNPENTEAFF. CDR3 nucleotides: TGTGCCAGCAGCCCGAACCCAGAGAACACTGAAGCTTTCTTT. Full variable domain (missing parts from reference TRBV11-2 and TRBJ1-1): EAGVAQSPRYKIIEKRQSVAFWCNPISGHATLYWYQQILGQGPKLLIQFQNNGVVDDSQLPKDRFSAERLKGVDSTLKIQPAKLEDSAVYLCASSPNPENTEAFFGQGTRLTVV.